The 17 T cell receptor beta chains presented below share a single source sample, sequenced in a study of human T cells and chemical hapten exposure. One entry per CDR3 protein results from TCRdb running MiXCR on the RACE reads. The sample yields around 130,000 distinct CDR3 sequences, approximately 10% seen once. Described time point: patch test 2, 6 weeks after DPC sensitization. Treatment described: therapeutic diphenylcyclopropenone sensitization with weekly scalp DPC. Sequencing used whole blood, obtained in connection with sensitization to the hapten diphenylcyclopropenone (DPC). The receptors come from a woman aged 50 to 60 with alopecia areata. Some clones in this sample may be carry-over from other donors' samples.

The chain couples TRBV10-3 to TRBJ2-7, with 9 nucleotides matching TRBD2. CDR1 and CDR2 (germline): ENHRY, SYGVKD. This CDR3 is 16 amino acids long. The V and J ends lost 2 bases and 6 bases, in that order; junction bases with no gene match: 11. CDR3 sequence (DNA): TGTGCCATCAGTGAGCGCCCGGGACTAGCTTCCCTCGAGCAGTACTTC. Its translation is CAISERPGLASLEQYF.

This clonotype was observed at least ten times. At one boundary the junction diverges from the germline segment, which might be a read error. The rearrangement links TRBV7-7 to TRBJ2-2; D remains unclear. The CDR3 sequence is 13 residues long. Germline values: CDR1 SSHAT, CDR2 FNYEAQ (reference sequence). The CDR3 DNA is TGTGCTAGCAGCCCCCTTAACACCGGGGAGCTGTTTTTT. As protein: CASSPLNTGELFF.

A few counts support this clonotype. The gene calls are TRBV12-3 or TRBV12-4 and TRBJ1-5; possibly TRBD1 for D (5 bases). The CDR3 is 15 amino acids. V was clipped by 6 bases and J by 4 bases, with 16 bases between them. CDR3 sequence reads: CASRLFDSANQPQHF. In DNA, the CDR3 is TGTGCCAGCAGACTATTCGACAGCGCGAATCAGCCCCAGCATTTT.

The genes are TRBV3-1 and TRBJ2-7, with 7 bases identical to TRBD1. With 3 bases clipped from V and 7 bases from J, the junction kept 9 bases outside the gene matches. Looked up from germline, CDR1 is LGHDT and CDR2 is YNNKEL (reference sequence). The CDR3 is made up of 14 amino acids. This CDR3 is CASSHPDRDREQYF. CDR3 nucleotide sequence: TGTGCCAGCAGCCATCCCGACAGGGATCGAGAGCAGTACTTC.

This clonotype has only a few counts. The chain recombines TRBV18 with TRBJ1-3; a weak D match, TRBD1 (5 bases). The CDR3 covers 16 residues. Germline loops: CDR1 KGHSH, CDR2 LQKENI. V lost 6 bases to trimming and J lost 2 bases, with 17 bases between them. The CDR3 loop reads CASSRRDGGTGNTIYF. CDR3 coding DNA: TGTGCCAGCTCCCGTCGGGACGGCGGCACTGGAAACACCATATATTTT.

This clonotype was observed many times. The genes are TRBV10-3 and TRBJ2-3; 9 positions match TRBD2. Germline loops: CDR1 ENHRY, CDR2 SYGVKD. J gave up 8 bases and V 0 bases, and 9 bases lay outside the gene matches. The CDR3 runs 16 residues. The chain's CDR3 is CAISESTLAGGTTQYF. CDR3 nucleotides: TGTGCCATCAGTGAGTCGACTCTGGCGGGAGGGACTACGCAGTATTTT.

This clonotype came up a few times. The chain links TRBV18 to TRBJ2-7; 7 bases map to TRBD1. This CDR3 is 15 amino acids long. CDR1 and CDR2 from the germline V gene are KGHSH and LQKENI. Trimming cost V 2 bases and J 4 bases; bases outside gene matches: 8. CDR3 DNA: TGTGCCAGCTCACCATCGAGACAGGGTGTATACGAGCAGTACTTC. It translates to CASSPSRQGVYEQYF.

This clonotype was observed a handful of times. The gene calls are TRBV5-1 and TRBJ2-5, with a weak D call TRBD1 (6 bases). Germline-derived CDR1 and CDR2 are SGHRS and YFSETQ. This CDR3 has 13 amino acids. V was cut by 2 bases and J by 5 bases, with 10 bases left in between. The CDR3 loop reads CASSFTGSETQYF. CDR3 bases: TGCGCCAGCAGCTTTACAGGGTCGGAGACCCAGTACTTC.

A few counts support this clonotype. The V gene is TRBV6-5, the J gene TRBJ1-1; D not resolved. The CDR3 length is 14 residues. V was clipped by 4 bases and J by 3 bases, with 12 bases between them. The V gene's germline CDR1 is MNHEY and CDR2 SVGAGI. The CDR3, as DNA: TGTGCCAGCAGTTCCATGGGATTAGACACTGAAGCTTTCTTT. It encodes CASSSMGLDTEAFF.

This clonotype was counted many times. The V and J genes are TRBV4-3 and TRBJ2-1; D is undetermined. Per germline, CDR1 LGHNA and CDR2 YSLEER. CDR3 size: 14 residues. The V end lost 0 bases, the J end lost 2 bases, and 5 bases lay between the germline ends. CDR3 region: CASSQERPYNEQFF. The DNA for the CDR3 is TGCGCCAGCAGCCAAGAAAGGCCCTACAATGAGCAGTTCTTC.

The rearrangement links TRBV29-1 to TRBJ2-7; D remains ambiguous. Looked up from germline, CDR1 is SQVTM and CDR2 is ANQGSEA. Trimming shortened V by 1 base and J by 7 bases, and 14 bases separated the two germline ends. This CDR3 region has 13 residues. For the CDR3, the DNA is TGCAGCGTTGAAGTGAGGTGGGGTGAAGAGCAGTACTTC. It codes for CSVEVRWGEEQYF.

The chain links TRBV6-5 to TRBJ2-3, with TRBD1 as a possible D gene (7 bases). The V end lost 5 bases, the J end lost 2 bases, and 14 bases lay between the germline ends. Per germline, CDR1 MNHEY and CDR2 SVGAGI. The CDR3 is made up of 15 amino acids. CDR3 sequence (DNA): TGTGCCAGCAGTAGCCGACAGGGACTCACAGATACGCAGTATTTT. Its protein is CASSSRQGLTDTQYF.

This clonotype was counted ten times or more. The CDR3 sequence: CASSPPGQGAYNEQFF. The CDR3 nucleotides are TGTGCCAGCAGCCCGCCTGGACAGGGGGCCTACAATGAGCAGTTCTTC. V usage is TRBV27 and J usage is TRBJ2-1; 10 bases line up with TRBD1. Trimming took 6 bases from V and 2 from J; bases not matched to a gene: 7. The CDR3 sequence is 16 residues long. Per germline, CDR1 MNHEY and CDR2 SMNVEV (reference sequence).

The V gene is TRBV4-3, the J gene TRBJ2-2; D unclear. Germline CDR1 is LGHNA and CDR2 is YSLEER. V lost 1 base, J lost 4 bases, and 13 bases lay in between. The CDR3 consists of 16 residues. The CDR3, as DNA: TGCGCCAGCAGCCAAGCCAGTCACTACCTCACCGGGGAGCTGTTTTTT. Translating gives CASSQASHYLTGELFF.

The gene calls are TRBV29-1 and TRBJ2-1, with D unresolved. Trimming removed 8 bases at V and 5 bases at J, with 7 bases between. The length of the CDR3 is 10 residues. Germline V gives CDR1 SQVTM, CDR2 ANQGSEA. CDR3 in amino acids: CSSLHNEQFF. DNA for the CDR3: TGCAGCTCCCTTCACAATGAGCAGTTCTTC.

The chain has TRBV9 and TRBJ2-4, with no clear D. The germline CDR1 and CDR2 sequences are SGDLS and YYNGEE. The V end was cut by 2 bases, the J end by 8 bases, with 11 bases between. The CDR3 sequence is 13 residues long. The CDR3 reads CASSVASRDIQYF. Here the CDR3 DNA reads TGTGCCAGCAGCGTGGCTAGTCGGGACATTCAGTACTTC. The whole variable domain, remainder taken from reference TRBV9 and TRBJ2-4, is DSGVTQTPKHLITATGQRVTLRCSPRSGDLSVYWYQQSLDQGLQFLIQYYNGEERAKGNILERFSAQQFPDLHSELNLSSLELGDSALYFCASSVASRDIQYFGAGTRLSVL.

This clonotype was seen repeatedly, ten times or more. This chain joins TRBV7-9 and TRBJ2-7, with D unresolved. Per the germline V gene, CDR1 is SEHNR and CDR2 is FQNEAQ (reference sequence). The CDR3 has 13 residues. V was cut by 8 bases and J by 2 bases, with 13 bases left in between. The CDR3 protein is CASRQSGPYEQYF. CDR3 bases: TGTGCCAGCCGCCAGAGTGGCCCCTACGAGCAGTACTTC.